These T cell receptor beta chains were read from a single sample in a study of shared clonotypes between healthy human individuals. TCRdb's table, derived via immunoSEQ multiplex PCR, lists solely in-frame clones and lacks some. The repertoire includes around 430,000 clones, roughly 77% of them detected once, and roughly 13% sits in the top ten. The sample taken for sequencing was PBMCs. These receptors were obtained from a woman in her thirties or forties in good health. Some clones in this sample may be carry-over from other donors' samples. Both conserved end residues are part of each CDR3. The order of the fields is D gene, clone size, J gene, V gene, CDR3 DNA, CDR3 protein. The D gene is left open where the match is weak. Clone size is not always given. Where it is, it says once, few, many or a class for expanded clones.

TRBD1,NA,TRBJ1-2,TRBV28,TGTGCCAGTGGGGCTTTTTGGGACAGGGGGTTTTTGGGCTACACCTTC,CASGAFWDRGFLGYTF
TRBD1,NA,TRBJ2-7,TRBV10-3,TGTGCCGTGGGACAGGGGGCTGGCGAGCAGTACTTC,CAVGQGAGEQYF
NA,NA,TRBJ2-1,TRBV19,TGTGCCAGTTCAGCTTACAATGAGCAGTTCTTC,CASSAYNEQFF
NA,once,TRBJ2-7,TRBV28,TGTGCCAGCAGCTACCCACAGGGGAGGGAGCAGTACTTC,CASSYPQGREQYF
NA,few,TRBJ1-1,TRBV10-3,TGTGCCATCAGGTTGGATCCTAGCACTGAAGCTTTCTTT,CAIRLDPSTEAFF
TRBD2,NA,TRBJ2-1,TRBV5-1,TGCGCCAGCAGCTTGAGCGGGACGCGTAACAATGAGCAGTTCTTC,CASSLSGTRNNEQFF
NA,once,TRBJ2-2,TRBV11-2,TGTGCCAGCAGCTTGGCAGGAGGGTCCGGGGAGCTGTTTTTT,CASSLAGGSGELFF
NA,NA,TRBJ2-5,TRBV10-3,TGTGCCATCAGCCCAGGGGGGGAGACCCAGTACTTC,CAISPGGETQYF
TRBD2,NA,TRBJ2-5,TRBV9,TGTGCCAGCAGCGTAGGCAGTGGCGGGAGGACAGAGACCCAGTACTTC,CASSVGSGGRTETQYF
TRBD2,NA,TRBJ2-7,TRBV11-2,TGTGCCAGCAGCTTCGGCGGGAGGGCCTACGAGCAGTACTTC,CASSFGGRAYEQYF
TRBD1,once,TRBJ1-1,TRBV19,TGTGCCAGTAGTCCCCAGGCAGGGGGGGAAGCTTTCTTT,CASSPQAGGEAFF
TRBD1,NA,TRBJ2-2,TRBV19,TGTGCCAGTAGTATGACAGGGACGAACACCGGGGAGCTGTTTTTT,CASSMTGTNTGELFF
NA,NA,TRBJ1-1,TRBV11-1,TGTGCCAGCAGCTTGGTAGGGACGAACACTGAAGCTTTCTTT,CASSLVGTNTEAFF
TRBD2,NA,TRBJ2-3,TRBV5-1,TGCGCCAGCAGCTTGGGGTCTAGCGGGAGCACTACAGATACGCAGTATTTT,CASSLGSSGSTTDTQYF
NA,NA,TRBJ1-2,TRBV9,TGTGCCAGCAGCCCATCCGGGACGCACACTAACTATGGCTACACCTTC,CASSPSGTHTNYGYTF
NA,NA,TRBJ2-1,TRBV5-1,TGCGCCAGCAGCTTGGGGGGATTAGAGCAGTTCTTC,CASSLGGLEQFF
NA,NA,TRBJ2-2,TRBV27,TGTGCCAGCAGTTTATCGGGAGGTACCGGGGAGCTGTTTTTT,CASSLSGGTGELFF
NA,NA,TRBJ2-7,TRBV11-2,TGTGCCAGCAGCCCCGACGGACGATTCTACGAGCAGTACTTC,CASSPDGRFYEQYF
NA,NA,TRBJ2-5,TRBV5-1,TGCGCCAGCAGCTCCTCCCAAGAGACCCAGTACTTC,CASSSSQETQYF
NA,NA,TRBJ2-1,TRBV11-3,TGTGCCAGCAGCTTAGCTGGCGGGGGCGACAATGAGCAGTTCTTC,CASSLAGGGDNEQFF
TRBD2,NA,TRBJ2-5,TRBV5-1,TGCGCCAGCAGCTCCACTTTCTCCAGCGGGAGGGTTCGAGAGACCCAGTACTTC,CASSSTFSSGRVRETQYF
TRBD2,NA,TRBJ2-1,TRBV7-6,TGTGCCAGCAGCCCTAGGACTAGCGGGCCTTACAATGAGCAGTTCTTC,CASSPRTSGPYNEQFF
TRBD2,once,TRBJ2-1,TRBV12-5,TGTGCTAGTGGTTTGGGCGGGAGTTACAATGAGCAGTTCTTC,CASGLGGSYNEQFF
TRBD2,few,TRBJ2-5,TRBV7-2,TGTGCCAGCAGCTCTGAGGGACTAGCGGGAGACTTTGGAAAGACCCAGTACTTC,CASSSEGLAGDFGKTQYF
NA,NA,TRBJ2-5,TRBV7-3,TGTGCCAGCAGCTTAATGGGGGAACGGGGAGAGACCCAGTACTTC,CASSLMGERGETQYF
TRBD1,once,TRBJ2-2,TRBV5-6,TGTGCCAGCAGCTTGGCGTGGGGACCGGGACAGGGGATTTCCGGGGAGCTGTTTTTT,CASSLAWGPGQGISGELFF
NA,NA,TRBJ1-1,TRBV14,TGTGCCAGCAGCCAAGGGGTTATTTTGAACACTGAAGCTTTCTTT,CASSQGVILNTEAFF
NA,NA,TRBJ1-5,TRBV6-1,TGTGCCAGCAGTGCGGGCTCTAGCAATCAGCCCCAGCATTTT,CASSAGSSNQPQHF
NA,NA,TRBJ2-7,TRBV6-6,TGTGCCAGCAGCCCCGGCGCGAGGGAGCAGTACTTC,CASSPGAREQYF
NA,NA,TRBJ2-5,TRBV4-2,TGTGCCAGCAGCCAAGGGTTACTAGCAGAGACCCAGTACTTC,CASSQGLLAETQYF
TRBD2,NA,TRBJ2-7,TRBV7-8,TGTGCCAGCAGCCAGGGGGGGACTAGCGACTTCGAGCAGTACTTC,CASSQGGTSDFEQYF
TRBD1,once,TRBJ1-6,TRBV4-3,TGCGCCAGCAGCCGCCGAGGGACAGGGGATCGGTCACCCCTCCGCTTT,CASSRRGTGDRSPLRF
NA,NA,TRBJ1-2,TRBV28,TGTGCCAGCAGTTTGAACCACAATCCCTATGGCTACACCTTC,CASSLNHNPYGYTF
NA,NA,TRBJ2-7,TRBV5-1,TGCGCCAGCAGCTTAGGCTACTCCTCCTACGAGCAGTACTTC,CASSLGYSSYEQYF
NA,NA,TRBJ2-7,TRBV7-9,TGTGCCAGCAGCTTAGTAGGGGTCGAGCAGTACTTC,CASSLVGVEQYF
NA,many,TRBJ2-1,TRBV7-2,TGTGCCAGCAGCTTCTACGGGAATGAGCAGTTCTTC,CASSFYGNEQFF
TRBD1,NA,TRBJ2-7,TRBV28,TGTGCCAGTAAACGGACAGGGAGGTACGAGCAGTACTTC,CASKRTGRYEQYF
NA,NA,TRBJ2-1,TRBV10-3,TGTGCCATCAGTGAGTGGGCGGCTCGGGGGTACAATGAGCAGTTCTTC,CAISEWAARGYNEQFF
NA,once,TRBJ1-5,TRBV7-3,TGTGCCAGCAGCCCCGGGGGTAGGGGCAATCAGCCCCAGCATTTT,CASSPGGRGNQPQHF
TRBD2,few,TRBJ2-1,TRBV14,TGTGCCAGCAGCCGGTTGCTAGCGGGAGTTGGTGAGCAGTTCTTC,CASSRLLAGVGEQFF
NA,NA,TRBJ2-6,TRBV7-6,TGTGCCAGCAGCTTAGCGAGGAGCTCTGGGGCCAACGTCCTGACTTTC,CASSLARSSGANVLTF
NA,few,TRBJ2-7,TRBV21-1,TGTGCCAGCAGCAACTACGAGCAGTACTTC,CASSNYEQYF
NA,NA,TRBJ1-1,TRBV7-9,TGTGCCAGCAGCTTACCGGGACTCTCGGTGGCTGAAGCTTTCTTT,CASSLPGLSVAEAFF
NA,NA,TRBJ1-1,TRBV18,TGTGCCAGCTCACCTCGGGACGGGGACACTGAAGCTTTCTTT,CASSPRDGDTEAFF
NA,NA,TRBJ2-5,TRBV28,TGTGCCAGCAGTGTGGAGGGCCGGGAGACCCAGTACTTC,CASSVEGRETQYF
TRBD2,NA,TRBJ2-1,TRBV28,TGTGCCAGCAGTTCCATGACTAGCGGGAGGGCCGGTGAGCAGTTCTTC,CASSSMTSGRAGEQFF
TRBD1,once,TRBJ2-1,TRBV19,TGTGCCAGTAGCCGACAGGGGGAGCCCTACAATGAGCAGTTCTTC,CASSRQGEPYNEQFF
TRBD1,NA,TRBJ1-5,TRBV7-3,TGTGCCAGCGGGGCGAGGGCGACGGACAGGGAAACATATAGCAATCAGCCCCAGCATTTT,CASGARATDRETYSNQPQHF
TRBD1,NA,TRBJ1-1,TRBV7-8,TGTGCCAGCAGCTTCACAGGGGGCACTGAAGCTTTCTTT,CASSFTGGTEAFF
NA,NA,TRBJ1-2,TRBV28,TGTGCCAGCAGTTTGGGGCCAGGTTTAGGCTACACCTTC,CASSLGPGLGYTF
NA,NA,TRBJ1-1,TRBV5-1,TGCGCCAGCAGCTTCGAGGGAGAGAACACTGAAGCTTTCTTT,CASSFEGENTEAFF
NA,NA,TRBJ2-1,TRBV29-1,TGCACGACCCAACCATCCCACTACAATGAGCAGTTCTTC,CTTQPSHYNEQFF
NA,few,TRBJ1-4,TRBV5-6,TGTGCCAGCAGCTTGAAAGGAGGAGAAAAACTGTTTTTT,CASSLKGGEKLFF
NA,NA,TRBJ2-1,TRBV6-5,TGTGCCAGCAGTTCCCGGGCAGGGAAAAGAAATCAGCAGTTCTTC,CASSSRAGKRNQQFF
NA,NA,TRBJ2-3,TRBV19,TGTGCCAGTAGTATTTCCGCGGCAGATACGCAGTATTTT,CASSISAADTQYF
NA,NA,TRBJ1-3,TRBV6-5,TGTGCCAGCAGTTCGGGGGGGGCAGACGGTGGCGGCACCATATATTTT,CASSSGGADGGGTIYF
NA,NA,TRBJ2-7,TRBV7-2,TGTGCCAGCAGCCACTCGACAGGCGCCTACGAGCAGTACTTC,CASSHSTGAYEQYF
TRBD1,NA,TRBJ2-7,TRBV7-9,TGTGCCAGCAGCTTAGTGGGACAGGGGCTCACCTACGAGCAGTACTTC,CASSLVGQGLTYEQYF